This TCR beta chain derives from a study of cytomegalovirus exposure and HLA in healthy donors. Study-wide points: The availability of immune exposure information extended only to CMV serostatus.

About this clone: Its antigen is unknown.

PCR used 60 Vbeta primers and 13 Jbeta primers. Clones were sequenced by immunoSEQ multiplex PCR, and TCRdb holds only the in-frame ones, with some missing. The sample has roughly 200,000 clones; over 70% are singletons. Germline V CDR1 and CDR2: DFQATT, SNEGSKA (reference sequence). V was trimmed by 5 bases and J by 0 bases, leaving 5 bases between them. The CDR3 spans 11 residues. The genes are TRBV20-1 and TRBJ2-7; tentatively, D is TRBD1 (5 bases). The clonotype was recovered from a woman in her sixties or seventies in good health and CMV-seropositive. Sequencing input: PBMCs. The CDR3 region is CSAGHSYEQYF. The CDR3 bases are TGCAGTGCTGGACACTCCTACGAGCAGTACTTC.